Listed below are T cell receptor beta chains from one sample, sequenced in a study of somatic mutations in cytotoxic T cells in rheumatoid arthritis. Assay: immunoSEQ multiplex PCR; the TCRdb copy retains only in-frame clones and omits some. Among roughly 18,000 clones listed, about 80% were seen once. Sequenced material: CD8+ T cells sorted from blood. The receptors stem from an adult with rheumatoid arthritis. The CDR3 runs from the conserved cysteine through the conserved F or W. The D gene is left open where the match is weak. For some rows the clone size is stated as once, few or many, or as a class when expanded; others skip it.

d_call	v_call	j_call	clone_size	cdr3_aa	cdr3_nt
-	TRBV15	TRBJ1-5	-	CATSRDWGNQPQHF	TGTGCCACCAGCAGAGATTGGGGAAATCAGCCCCAGCATTTT
TRBD2	TRBV9	TRBJ2-1	once	CASSVDGLGVNEQFF	TGTGCCAGCAGCGTAGATGGACTAGGGGTTAATGAGCAGTTCTTC
TRBD2	TRBV15	TRBJ2-3	-	CATSITPGLAETTGTDTQYF	TGTGCCACCAGCATCACCCCGGGACTAGCGGAGACGACCGGGACAGATACGCAGTATTTT
-	TRBV19	TRBJ1-5	-	CASSLRNQPQHF	TGTGCCAGTAGTTTGCGCAATCAGCCCCAGCATTTT
-	TRBV7-6	TRBJ2-1	-	CAIRASLGVYNEQFF	TGTGCCATTCGTGCTAGTTTGGGGGTCTACAATGAGCAGTTCTTC
-	TRBV27	TRBJ1-2	-	CASSLTGIVSGYTF	TGTGCCAGCAGCTTGACAGGAATTGTCTCTGGCTACACCTTC
TRBD1	TRBV28	TRBJ1-1	-	CASSRGTGGGDTEAFF	TGTGCCAGCAGTCGTGGGACAGGGGGCGGGGACACTGAAGCTTTCTTT
-	TRBV13	TRBJ2-3	-	CASSTTDTQYF	TGTGCCAGCAGCACCACAGATACGCAGTATTTT
TRBD1	TRBV29-1	TRBJ2-7	-	CSVVGVGQGDYEQYF	TGCAGCGTTGTAGGAGTAGGACAGGGAGACTACGAGCAGTACTTC
TRBD1	TRBV7-9	TRBJ2-5	few	CASSLGTGRQQETQYF	TGTGCCAGCAGCTTAGGGACAGGGCGGCAGCAAGAGACCCAGTACTTC
-	TRBV5-1	TRBJ2-7	-	CASSLDTAYEQYF	TGCGCCAGCAGCTTGGACACCGCCTACGAGCAGTACTTC
-	TRBV13	TRBJ2-7	-	CASSLRGVPYEQYF	TGTGCCAGCAGCTTACGCGGGGTCCCCTACGAGCAGTACTTC
TRBD1	TRBV28	TRBJ1-2	-	CASTQIDRGTHYGYTF	TGTGCCAGCACGCAAATCGACAGGGGGACCCACTATGGCTACACCTTC
TRBD2	TRBV27	TRBJ2-7	-	CASSFWGTSPSYEQYF	TGTGCCAGCAGTTTTTGGGGGACTAGTCCCTCCTACGAGCAGTACTTC
-	TRBV7-9	TRBJ2-4	few	CASAENIQYF	TGTGCCAGCGCTGAAAACATTCAGTACTTC
-	TRBV29-1	TRBJ2-7	-	CSVAEDLTGEQYF	TGCAGCGTCGCGGAGGACCTAACAGGCGAGCAGTACTTC
TRBD2	TRBV19	TRBJ2-1	-	CATGLGGLSSYNEQFF	TGTGCCACGGGACTAGGGGGACTCAGCTCCTACAATGAGCAGTTCTTC
-	TRBV11-3	TRBJ2-7	once	CASSPSGTYEQYF	TGTGCCAGCAGCCCCTCCGGGACCTACGAGCAGTACTTC
-	TRBV20-1	TRBJ1-2	once	CSAAGGYTF	TGCAGTGCCGCGGGTGGCTACACCTTC
TRBD2	TRBV9	TRBJ2-5	-	CASSPRTSGARETQYF	TGTGCCAGCAGCCCCCGGACTAGCGGGGCTCGAGAGACCCAGTACTTC
TRBD2	TRBV9	TRBJ2-7	-	CASSLPLLAGRYEQYF	TGTGCCAGCAGCCTCCCTCTTCTAGCGGGGCGCTACGAGCAGTACTTC
-	TRBV4-1	TRBJ1-1	few	CASSGPGGWATEAFF	TGCGCCAGCAGCGGCCCGGGGGGCTGGGCCACTGAAGCTTTCTTT
TRBD1	TRBV29-1	TRBJ2-7	-	CSVETGTDYEQYF	TGCAGCGTTGAAACTGGGACAGATTACGAGCAGTACTTC
-	TRBV7-2	TRBJ2-3	-	CASSPSGAGTQYF	TGTGCCAGCAGCCCCTCCGGGGCCGGTACGCAGTATTTT
TRBD2	TRBV4-1	TRBJ2-7	-	CASSQDERGGSYEQYF	TGCGCCAGCAGCCAAGATGAGCGGGGCGGCTCCTACGAGCAGTACTTC
TRBD1	TRBV19	TRBJ2-7	-	CASSIRQGIFYEQYF	TGTGCCAGTAGTATAAGACAGGGAATATTCTACGAGCAGTACTTC
-	TRBV6-6	TRBJ1-2	few	CASSLSGETYGYTF	TGTGCCAGCAGCCTCTCAGGGGAAACCTATGGCTACACCTTC
-	TRBV19	TRBJ2-1	-	CASSEGGNEQFF	TGTGCCAGTAGTGAAGGGGGTAATGAGCAGTTCTTC
TRBD2	TRBV15	TRBJ2-1	-	CATSGIGEGTRYNEQFF	TGTGCCACCAGTGGCATTGGGGAGGGTACTCGGTACAATGAGCAGTTCTTC
TRBD2	TRBV28	TRBJ2-1	-	CASSPSSGRIDEQFF	TGTGCCAGCAGTCCCTCTAGCGGGAGGATAGATGAGCAGTTCTTC
TRBD2	TRBV13	TRBJ2-4	-	CASSIGTSGGQGNIQYF	TGTGCCAGCAGCATAGGGACTAGCGGGGGGCAGGGAAACATTCAGTACTTC
-	TRBV19	TRBJ1-2	once	CATLGTAGGLNYGYTF	TGTGCCACCCTTGGGACTGCGGGGGGCCTTAACTATGGCTACACCTTC
-	TRBV9	TRBJ1-1	few	CASSVTYSNTEAFF	TGTGCCAGCAGCGTCACCTACAGCAACACTGAAGCTTTCTTT
TRBD1	TRBV28	TRBJ2-2	-	CASSLSGLGQLSTGELFF	TGTGCCAGCAGTTTAAGCGGACTGGGACAGCTATCCACCGGGGAGCTGTTTTTT
-	TRBV6-1	TRBJ2-1	-	CASNVEPDTYNEQFF	TGTGCCAGCAATGTAGAACCGGACACATACAATGAGCAGTTCTTC
-	TRBV19	TRBJ2-1	-	CASIDTSGWNEQFF	TGTGCCAGTATCGACACGTCAGGTTGGAATGAGCAGTTCTTC
TRBD1	TRBV4-1	TRBJ1-1	few	CASSQYRGNTEAFF	TGCGCCAGCAGCCAGTACAGGGGGAACACTGAAGCTTTCTTT
TRBD2	TRBV5-4	TRBJ2-1	-	CASSLEGLGDNEQFF	TGTGCCAGCAGCTTGGAGGGACTAGGAGACAATGAGCAGTTCTTC
-	TRBV7-9	TRBJ2-3	-	CASSPWEGGRSDTQYF	TGTGCCAGCAGCCCCTGGGAGGGGGGGCGTTCGGATACGCAGTATTTT
TRBD1	TRBV14	TRBJ2-5	-	CASSQYWDSQETQYF	TGTGCCAGCAGCCAGTACTGGGACAGCCAAGAGACCCAGTACTTC
-	TRBV7-6	TRBJ2-1	-	CASSLLSAGLFF	TGTGCCAGCAGCCTTCTATCCGCGGGGTTGTTCTTC
TRBD1	TRBV5-4	TRBJ1-2	-	CASSLGDRADYGYTF	TGTGCCAGCAGCTTGGGGGACAGGGCTGACTATGGCTACACCTTC
-	TRBV11-2	TRBJ2-7	-	CASSLTGNYEQYF	TGTGCCAGCAGCCTGACGGGAAACTACGAGCAGTACTTC
-	TRBV4-1	TRBJ2-7	large	CASSQDPAVYEQYF	TGCGCCAGCAGCCAAGATCCTGCGGTTTACGAGCAGTACTTC
-	TRBV12-2	TRBJ2-5	-	CASRSTGYPEETQYF	TGTGCAAGTCGCTCAACAGGGTACCCCGAAGAGACCCAGTACTTC
-	TRBV27	TRBJ1-2	-	CASSLSQSYGYTF	TGTGCCAGCAGTTTATCCCAGTCATATGGCTACACCTTC
TRBD2	TRBV2	TRBJ2-5	-	CASSEVAGGPETQYF	TGTGCCAGCAGTGAGGTAGCGGGGGGGCCAGAGACCCAGTACTTC
-	TRBV19	TRBJ2-7	-	CASSSLGGSYEQYF	TGTGCCAGTAGTTCCCTGGGGGGCTCCTACGAGCAGTACTTC
-	TRBV9	TRBJ2-5	-	CASSARTGRVGIQETQYF	TGTGCCAGCAGCGCCCGGACAGGGAGGGTTGGTATACAAGAGACCCAGTACTTC
-	TRBV27	TRBJ2-7	-	CASGRGGIREQYF	TGTGCCAGCGGAAGAGGGGGGATAAGGGAGCAGTACTTC
-	TRBV6-5	TRBJ1-4	-	CASSYSNGQRFEKLFF	TGTGCCAGCAGTTACTCGAACGGACAGAGATTTGAAAAACTGTTTTTT
-	TRBV5-5	TRBJ2-2	-	CASSFGPANTGELFF	TGTGCCAGCAGCTTCGGTCCGGCTAACACCGGGGAGCTGTTTTTT